The next 25 T cell receptor beta chains were all read from a single sample in a study of blood T cell repertoires in COVID-19. Assay used: immunoSEQ multiplex PCR; TCRdb lists only in-frame clones, some missing. Of just over 90,000 clones listed, 76% were seen once; the top ten hold 7%. Sequencing was carried out using peripheral blood. The receptors stem from a man between 70 and 80 years old with acute or convalescent COVID-19.

The chain links TRBV10-3 to TRBJ1-1; 7 bases align to TRBD1. The CDR3 consists of 15 residues. Looked up from germline, CDR1 is ENHRY and CDR2 is SYGVKD. J lost 1 base, V lost 0 bases, and 2 bases had no gene match. The chain's CDR3 is CAISESRTGNTEAFF. DNA of the CDR3: TGTGCCATCAGTGAGTCCAGGACAGGGAACACTGAAGCTTTCTTT.

J is TRBJ2-1 and V is TRBV10-3, with D tentatively TRBD1 (6 bases). CDR1 is ENHRY and CDR2 is SYGVKD in the germline V gene. This CDR3 comprises 13 residues. V lost 8 bases and J lost 1, with 9 bases in between. CDR3 residues: CAIGDKSYNEQFF. The CDR3 DNA reads as TGTGCCATCGGGGACAAGTCCTACAATGAGCAGTTCTTC.

This sequence joins TRBV24-1 and TRBJ2-3; the match to TRBD2 covers 9 bases. Germline CDR1 KGHDR, CDR2 SFDVKD. The CDR3 has 17 amino acids. The J segment lost 2 bases and the V segment lost 3 bases, leaving 8 bases of the junction unmatched. The CDR3 coding sequence is TGTGCCACCAGTGATCCCTATCAGCGGGGGGCCACAGATACGCAGTATTTT. Translating it yields CATSDPYQRGATDTQYF.

This clone has a handful of counts. The gene calls are TRBV2 and TRBJ2-2; D uncertain. This CDR3 has 13 residues. Trimming pared 1 base from V and 6 bases from J, leaving 6 bases between. Germline V gene lookup returns CDR1 SNHLY and CDR2 FYNNEI. For the CDR3, the DNA is TGTGCCAGCAGTGAAGACACACCCGGGGAGCTGTTTTTT. Translating it yields CASSEDTPGELFF.

The CDR3 region is CASSSRQTNEQFF. CDR3 nucleotides: TGTGCCAGCAGTTCAAGACAGACTAATGAGCAGTTCTTC. The V gene is TRBV6-5, the J gene TRBJ2-1; possibly TRBD1 for D (5 bases). CDR3 length: 13 residues. Germline V gene lookup returns CDR1 MNHEY and CDR2 SVGAGI. V lost 4 bases to trimming and J lost 7 bases, with 11 bases between them.

The V gene is TRBV27, the J gene TRBJ1-5, with 8 bases matching TRBD1. CDR1 MNHEY and CDR2 SMNVEV come from the germline V gene (reference sequence). The CDR3 sequence is 15 residues long. V dropped 5 bases and J dropped 7; count of bases not matched to a gene: 10. CDR3 amino acids: CASSPRTGLDQPQHF. As DNA, the CDR3 is TGTGCCAGCAGTCCCAGGACAGGGTTGGACCAGCCCCAGCATTTT.

CDR3 amino acids: CASSPDRGLFREQFF. The DNA for the CDR3 is TGTGCCAGCAGCCCGGACAGGGGGCTTTTTAGAGAGCAGTTCTTC. This chain links TRBV27 with TRBJ2-1; TRBD1 matches 11 bases. Trimming cost V 6 bases and J 10 bases; bases outside gene matches: 11. The CDR3 totals 15 residues. Germline CDR1 is MNHEY and CDR2 is SMNVEV (reference sequence).

This sequence joins TRBV27 and TRBJ2-5; 8 bases fit TRBD2. CDR3 length equals 15 residues. Germline assignment: CDR1 MNHEY and CDR2 SMNVEV (reference sequence). Trimming cost V 4 bases and J 4 bases; bases outside gene matches: 8. The CDR3 sequence is CASSSGLVSLETQYF. The DNA for the CDR3 is TGTGCCAGCAGTTCGGGACTAGTTAGTCTAGAGACCCAGTACTTC.

In nucleotides, the CDR3 is TGTGCCTCTAGGGGTTCCTATAATTCACCCCTCCACTTT. It codes for CASRGSYNSPLHF. The gene calls are TRBV30 and TRBJ1-6; a possible D gene is TRBD1 (5 bases). Per germline, CDR1 GTSNPN and CDR2 SVGIG (reference sequence). This CDR3 has 13 amino acids. The V gene lost 7 bases and the J gene lost 1 base, with 8 bases spanning the gap.

The genes are TRBV27 and TRBJ1-1, with D perhaps matching TRBD1 (5 bases). V lost 4 bases to trimming and J lost 0 bases, with 12 bases between them. The CDR3 spans 15 residues. Germline V gives CDR1 MNHEY, CDR2 SMNVEV (reference sequence). CDR3: CASSSGQVMNTEAFF. The CDR3 DNA reads as TGTGCCAGCAGTTCTGGACAAGTAATGAACACTGAAGCTTTCTTT.

The chain links TRBV6-5 to TRBJ1-6; D remains ambiguous. This CDR3 contains 14 residues. V lost 7 bases and J 9 bases, leaving 16 bases between the germline ends. CDR1 and CDR2 from the germline V gene are MNHEY and SVGAGI. CDR3 nucleotide sequence: TGTGCCAGCAACGACGGCAGCCGGAGTTCACCCCTCCACTTT. This gives the protein CASNDGSRSSPLHF.

The chain is built from TRBV4-1 and TRBJ1-3; 11 bases are a match to TRBD1. The CDR3 is 16 amino acids. The germline V gene has CDR1 MGHRA and CDR2 YSYEKL. V was clipped by 4 bases and J by 1 base; unmatched bases: 3. CDR3 sequence (DNA): TGCGCCAGCAGCCGAGGACAGGGGGCTTCTGGAAACACCATATATTTT. It yields the protein CASSRGQGASGNTIYF.

CDR3 region: CASSPGQAPQETQYF. Written as DNA, the CDR3 is TGTGCCAGCTCCCCGGGACAGGCCCCCCAAGAGACCCAGTACTTC. The chain has TRBV18 and TRBJ2-5; 8 bases line up with TRBD1. The CDR3 is made up of 15 amino acids. V dropped 6 bases and J dropped 1; count of bases not matched to a gene: 7. In germline, CDR1 is KGHSH, CDR2 LQKENI.

The rearrangement uses TRBV4-1 and TRBJ2-3; D possibly corresponds to TRBD1 (5 bases). The germline V and J ends were trimmed by 0 bases and 2 bases, with 12 bases remaining between them. The CDR3 is made up of 16 amino acids. Germline V gene sequence: CDR1 MGHRA, CDR2 YSYEKL. CDR3 in amino acids: CASSQDGRAPTDTQYF. The CDR3 bases are TGCGCCAGCAGCCAAGACGGCAGGGCCCCCACAGATACGCAGTATTTT.

The rearrangement joins TRBV28 to TRBJ1-6, with 8 bases fitting TRBD1. After removal of 4 bases from V and 6 bases from J, the junction contained 20 bases not matched to a gene. The CDR3 consists of 20 residues. Germline CDR1 reads MDHEN; CDR2 reads SYDVKM. CDR3 DNA sequence: TGTGCCAGCAGTTACACCGGGACAGGCTCCACCGAGGAGGGTAATTCACCCCTCCACTTT. Its protein product is CASSYTGTGSTEEGNSPLHF.

The chain couples TRBV5-8 to TRBJ1-5, with D unresolved. Trimming stripped 0 bases from V and 2 bases from J, with 6 bases between. The CDR3 is 14 amino acids. Germline V lookup: CDR1 SGHTS, CDR2 YDEGEE. The CDR3 sequence: CASSLESGNQPQHF. The CDR3 bases are TGTGCCAGCAGCTTGGAGTCAGGCAATCAGCCCCAGCATTTT. Combining the CDR3 with reference TRBV5-8 and TRBJ1-5 gives the whole variable domain EAGVTQSPTHLIKTRGQQATLRCSPISGHTSVYWYQQALGLGLQFLLWYDEGEERNRGNFPPRFSGRQFPNYSSELNVNALELEDSALYLCASSLESGNQPQHFGDGTRLSIL.

The rearrangement uses TRBV5-5 and TRBJ1-2; D remains unclear. V lost 0 bases to trimming and J lost 2 bases, with 23 bases between them. Germline V gene sequence: CDR1 SGHKS, CDR2 YYEKEE (reference sequence). This CDR3 is built from 19 residues. The DNA for the CDR3 is TGTGCCAGCAGCTTGGATCACGCGACACCTGACTACGGAAACTATGGCTACACCTTC. It translates to CASSLDHATPDYGNYGYTF.

J is TRBJ1-2 and V is TRBV15, with TRBD1 as a possible D gene (5 bases). CDR1 is LNHNV, CDR2 YYDKDF, per germline (reference sequence). The CDR3 sequence is 16 residues long. Trimming cost V 2 bases and J 2 bases, with 15 bases left between them. CDR3 coding DNA: TGTGCCACCAGCAGAAGCGGACGGGGGATAAACTATGGCTACACCTTC. It encodes CATSRSGRGINYGYTF.

The genes are TRBV2 and TRBJ1-1, with unresolved D. The CDR3 totals 13 residues. V lost 6 bases to trimming and J lost 3 bases, with 11 bases between them. Per the germline V gene, CDR1 is SNHLY and CDR2 is FYNNEI. CDR3: CASRLSGDTEAFF. As DNA, the CDR3 is TGTGCCAGCAGGTTATCAGGTGACACTGAAGCTTTCTTT.

In DNA, the CDR3 is TGTGCCTGTACGCAGGGGGACACTGAAGCTTTCTTT. It yields the protein CACTQGDTEAFF. The rearrangement joins TRBV30 to TRBJ1-1; 7 bases are a match to TRBD1. The CDR3 has 12 residues. Per germline, CDR1 GTSNPN and CDR2 SVGIG (reference sequence). V trimming: 6 bases; J trimming: 3 bases; junction bases outside the gene matches: 4.

The chain uses TRBV6-4 and TRBJ1-2; D is ambiguous. This CDR3 has 13 amino acids. V was cut by 6 bases and J by 6 bases, with 14 bases left in between. Germline lookup yields CDR1 MRHNA and CDR2 SNTAGT. The CDR3 bases are TGTGCCAGCAGGATGGCAGGAGCGGATGGCTACACCTTC. Translating it yields CASRMAGADGYTF.

V gene TRBV5-5 combines with J gene TRBJ2-5; D gene uncertain. CDR1 and CDR2 (germline): SGHKS, YYEKEE (reference sequence). V was cut by 1 base and J by 2 bases, with 6 bases left in between. The CDR3 is 13 amino acids. The CDR3 here is CASSLLLQETQYF. The DNA of the CDR3 is TGTGCCAGCAGCTTGTTACTTCAAGAGACCCAGTACTTC.

This chain uses TRBV7-9 with TRBJ2-3; 7 nucleotides align to TRBD2. Germline lookup yields CDR1 SEHNR and CDR2 FQNEAQ (reference sequence). V lost 1 base to trimming and J lost 1 base; unmatched junction nucleotides: 5. This CDR3 has 16 residues. CDR3 amino acids: CASSLGSAGGTDTQYF. The CDR3 DNA sequence: TGTGCCAGCAGCTTAGGATCGGCGGGGGGCACAGATACGCAGTATTTT.

The chain carries TRBV5-8 and TRBJ1-5, with D maybe TRBD1 (5 bases). V was pared by 1 base and J by 1 base, with 15 bases between. Germline V lookup: CDR1 SGHTS, CDR2 YDEGEE. The CDR3 has 17 residues. For the CDR3, the DNA is TGTGCCAGCAGCTTGCTCAAGGGGAGGGGAAGCAATCAGCCCCAGCATTTT. This codes for CASSLLKGRGSNQPQHF.

V usage is TRBV10-3 and J usage is TRBJ2-2; 10 bases match TRBD2. Per germline, CDR1 ENHRY and CDR2 SYGVKD. V trimming: 8 bases; J trimming: 4 bases; junction bases outside the gene matches: 16. The CDR3 sequence is 18 residues long. DNA for the CDR3: TGTGCCATCGCGGATGTTGTAGCGGGGGGACGTGGCACCGGGGAGCTGTTTTTT. This gives the protein CAIADVVAGGRGTGELFF.